The present T cell receptor beta chain was sequenced within a study of Ad26.COV2.S vaccination and SARS-CoV-2 variants. Points from the study as a whole: Those who received the vaccine showed greater spike-specific TCR breadth than those given placebo. CD8+ and CD4+ T cells specific for spike reportedly responded with substantial breadth after vaccination. Researchers cautioned that TCR breadth and depth analyses may have underestimated total T cell responses.

Turning to this clone: What it binds is not known.

Clones were read by immunoSEQ multiplex PCR, and TCRdb kept only the in-frame ones, dropping some. Of hundreds of thousands of clones in the sample, 80% to 90% are singletons; the top ten hold approximately 3.3%. Treatment here: around 19 received Ad26.COV2.S at low or high dose, single or two shots; 5 received placebo; per-sample allocation not given. Sampling was done on day 63 after the first vaccine or placebo injection. Cohort 1b enrolled adults aged 18-55 years in Boston. Germline trimming cut 2 bases from V and 7 bases from J; bases unmatched to any gene: 10. Per germline, CDR1 SGHTA and CDR2 FQGNSA. The CDR3 consists of 17 residues.

This rearrangement joins TRBV7-2 to TRBJ2-2, with 10 bases that match TRBD2. The sequence was obtained from a person aged 18 to 65 who received the Ad26.COV2.S COVID-19 vaccine or a placebo. The source material was peripheral blood, sampled in a trial of Ad26.COV2.S vaccine versus placebo. The CDR3, as DNA: TGTGCCAGCAGCTTATATCCTAGCGGGAGACTCGGCGGGGAGCTGTTTTTT. Protein sequence: CASSLYPSGRLGGELFF.